Listed here are 29 T cell receptor beta chains from one sample, sequenced in a study of cytomegalovirus exposure and HLA in healthy donors. The PCR employed 60 Vbeta primers together with 13 Jbeta primers. The data were produced by immunoSEQ multiplex PCR, yet TCRdb's version contains in-frame clones alone and is incomplete. The profile shows under 200,000 clones, roughly 82% of them singletons. Material: PBMCs. The source of these receptors is a man in his forties or fifties in good health and CMV-seropositive.

This rearrangement joins TRBV7-3 to TRBJ2-1; a possible D gene is TRBD1 (6 bases). There are 12 residues in the CDR3. Germline lookup yields CDR1 SGHTA and CDR2 FQGTGA. Trimming removed 5 bases from V and 10 bases from J, with 12 bases in between. CDR3 region: CASSRPGQEQFF. In DNA, the CDR3 is TGTGCCAGCAGCCGTCCGGGACAAGAGCAGTTCTTC.

This clone was seen once. The chain employs TRBV7-6 and TRBJ2-1, with a possible D match to TRBD1 (7 bases). The germline gives CDR1 SGHVS, CDR2 FNYEAQ. V gave up 1 base and J gave up 4 bases, with 11 bases separating them. The CDR3 has 15 residues. The CDR3 loop is CASSLVAGGYNEQFF. DNA for the CDR3: TGTGCCAGCAGCTTAGTGGCAGGGGGGTACAATGAGCAGTTCTTC.

V usage is TRBV28 and J usage is TRBJ2-2; TRBD2 matches 10 bases. The V gene end was trimmed by 0 bases and the J gene end by 7 bases; junction bases not matched to a gene: 5. CDR1 and CDR2 (germline): MDHEN, SYDVKM. This CDR3 is 16 amino acids long. CDR3 region: CASSLWLAGADGELFF. The CDR3 bases are TGTGCCAGCAGTTTATGGCTAGCGGGAGCGGACGGGGAGCTGTTTTTT. Combining the CDR3 with reference TRBV28 and TRBJ2-2 gives the whole variable domain DVKVTQSSRYLVKRTGEKVFLECVQDMDHENMFWYRQDPGLGLRLIYFSYDVKMKEKGDIPEGYSVSREKKERFSLILESASTNQTSMYLCASSLWLAGADGELFFGEGSRLTVL.

V gene TRBV5-1 combines with J gene TRBJ2-7; the D gene is possibly TRBD2 (6 bases). V was cut by 0 bases and J by 6 bases, with 10 bases left in between. This CDR3 has 13 amino acids. The V gene's germline CDR1 is SGHRS and CDR2 YFSETQ. CDR3 bases: TGCGCCAGCAGCTTGGCGAGGGACTTCGAGCAGTACTTC. This encodes CASSLARDFEQYF.

This clone showed up just a few times. This chain links TRBV6-1 with TRBJ2-6; D is perhaps TRBD1 (6 bases). CDR3 length: 18 amino acids. V dropped 0 bases and J dropped 4 bases, with 16 bases sitting between them. Germline V gene lookup returns CDR1 MNHNS and CDR2 SASEGT. CDR3 DNA: TGTGCCAGCAGTGAAGCCCTAGGGGGTACGGGAGGGGCCAACGTCCTGACTTTC. It yields the protein CASSEALGGTGGANVLTF.

The CDR3 nucleotides read TGTGCCAGCAGGATAAGCGTGGCCTACGGGACCTACAATGAGCAGTTCTTC. Translating it yields CASRISVAYGTYNEQFF. V and J are TRBV2 and TRBJ2-1; D possibly corresponds to TRBD2 (5 bases). This CDR3 has 17 amino acids. Trimming removed 6 bases from V and 2 bases from J, with 20 bases in between. CDR1 is SNHLY, CDR2 FYNNEI, per germline.

The J gene is TRBJ1-3, the V gene TRBV30, with a possible D match to TRBD1 (6 bases). The germline gives CDR1 GTSNPN, CDR2 SVGIG (reference sequence). The CDR3 covers 17 residues. With 2 bases removed from V and 2 bases from J, the gap between germline ends came to 19 bases. CDR3 residues: CAWSPGHTLGTGNTIYF. The DNA for the CDR3 is TGTGCCTGGAGTCCGGGACACACACTTGGCACTGGAAACACCATATATTTT.

This clone was detected only a few times. The genes are TRBV7-8 and TRBJ1-1; D gene ambiguous. CDR3 size: 12 residues. With 5 bases removed from V and 6 bases from J, the gap between germline ends came to 10 bases. Germline V gene sequence: CDR1 SGHVS, CDR2 FQNEAQ. The CDR3 loop reads CASSIPRPEAFF. In DNA form, the CDR3 reads TGTGCCAGCAGCATACCGCGCCCTGAAGCTTTCTTT.

The CDR3 bases are TGTGCCAGCAGTTCGTCCAGCGGGGTGATGGGGCAGTACTTC. It specifies CASSSSSGVMGQYF. This chain connects TRBV9 to TRBJ2-7, with 7 bases identical to TRBD2. The germline CDR1 and CDR2 sequences are SGDLS and YYNGEE. There are 14 residues in the CDR3. Trimming at V came to 5 bases and at J to 9 bases, leaving 14 bases not matched to a gene. Using reference TRBV9 and TRBJ2-7 for the parts outside the CDR3, the full variable domain is DSGVTQTPKHLITATGQRVTLRCSPRSGDLSVYWYQQSLDQGLQFLIQYYNGEERAKGNILERFSAQQFPDLHSELNLSSLELGDSALYFCASSSSSGVMGQYFGPGTRLTVT.

A few counts support this clone. This sequence joins TRBV7-9 and TRBJ1-1; D is undetermined. Trimming stripped 2 bases from V and 0 bases from J, with 7 bases between. The CDR3 consists of 14 residues. Germline V gene lookup returns CDR1 SEHNR and CDR2 FQNEAQ (reference sequence). CDR3 loop: CASSLIEVNTEAFF. The CDR3 coding sequence is TGTGCCAGCAGCTTAATAGAGGTGAACACTGAAGCTTTCTTT.

This clone was found a few times. The chain is built from TRBV28 and TRBJ2-3; the match to TRBD2 covers 7 bases. Germline V lookup: CDR1 MDHEN, CDR2 SYDVKM. This CDR3 region has 16 residues. The V gene end was trimmed by 2 bases and the J gene end by 2 bases; junction bases not matched to a gene: 7. CDR3 in amino acids: CASSLTAAGDTDTQYF. In nucleotides, the CDR3 is TGTGCCAGCAGTTTAACGGCGGCGGGGGACACAGATACGCAGTATTTT.

V gene TRBV29-1 combines with J gene TRBJ1-1; 10 nucleotides align to TRBD1. Losses at the gene ends were 5 bases for V and 6 bases for J; bases not matched to a gene: 15. There are 16 residues in the CDR3. Germline-derived CDR1 and CDR2 are SQVTM and ANQGSEA. The CDR3 loop is CSVSRDRGYTGAEAFF. CDR3 bases: TGCAGCGTTTCCCGGGACAGGGGATACACCGGGGCTGAAGCTTTCTTT.

This clone was recorded only once. The V and J genes are TRBV28 and TRBJ2-2, with 7 bases identical to TRBD2. This CDR3 spans 15 amino acids. CDR1 is MDHEN, CDR2 SYDVKM, per germline. Trimming at V came to 7 bases and at J to 2 bases, leaving 7 bases not matched to a gene. CDR3 amino acids: CASTRSGGNTGELFF. CDR3 coding DNA: TGTGCCAGCACCCGGTCGGGGGGAAACACCGGGGAGCTGTTTTTT.

This clone was seen a single time. The chain links TRBV7-2 to TRBJ1-1; 7 nucleotides align to TRBD1. The V and J ends lost 5 bases and 6 bases, in that order; junction bases with no gene match: 12. The germline V gene has CDR1 SGHTA and CDR2 FQGNSA. This CDR3 is 15 amino acids long. The CDR3 spells CASSPPTGKRAEAFF. The CDR3, as DNA: TGTGCCAGCAGCCCTCCGACAGGGAAAAGGGCTGAAGCTTTCTTT.

This chain links TRBV27 with TRBJ2-7, with D maybe TRBD1 (6 bases). The CDR3 runs 14 residues. Trimming left V 2 bases short and J 1 base short, with 9 bases between. Germline CDR1 and CDR2: MNHEY and SMNVEV (reference sequence). In nucleotides, the CDR3 is TGTGCCAGCAGTTTAGTAGGGGGATCCTACGAGCAGTACTTC. This codes for CASSLVGGSYEQYF.

The chain joins TRBV7-6 to TRBJ1-3; no clear D. V was shortened by 5 bases and J by 4 bases, with 9 bases between the two germline ends. The CDR3 contains 13 residues. CDR1 and CDR2 from the germline V gene are SGHVS and FNYEAQ. This CDR3 reads CASSTTEGNTIYF. CDR3 nucleotides: TGTGCCAGCAGCACCACGGAGGGAAACACCATATATTTT.

The chain carries TRBV30 and TRBJ1-6; 11 bases fit TRBD1. This CDR3 has 14 amino acids. From germline, CDR1 is GTSNPN and CDR2 SVGIG (reference sequence). The V and J ends lost 3 bases and 8 bases, in that order; junction bases with no gene match: 3. CDR3 bases: TGTGCCTGGAGCGGGACAGGGGGTGATTCACCCCTCCACTTT. Protein product: CAWSGTGGDSPLHF. The variable domain in full, with the rest retrieved from reference TRBV30 and TRBJ1-6, is SQTIHQWPATLVQPVGSPLSLECTVEGTSNPNLYWYRQAAGRGLQLLFYSVGIGQISSEVPQNLSASRPQDRQFILSSKKLLLSDSGFYLCAWSGTGGDSPLHFGNGTRLTVT.

DNA of the CDR3: TGTGCCAGCAGTACTAACACAGATACGCAGTATTTT. It encodes CASSTNTDTQYF. The V and J genes are TRBV6-5 and TRBJ2-3; D remains ambiguous. V was cut by 5 bases and J by 2 bases, with 5 bases left in between. CDR1 MNHEY and CDR2 SVGAGI come from the germline V gene. The CDR3 length is 12 residues.

The rearrangement joins TRBV7-9 to TRBJ1-1; 7 bases map to TRBD1. CDR3 size: 16 residues. V lost 0 bases and J lost 7; bases outside the gene matches: 11. From germline, CDR1 is SEHNR and CDR2 FQNEAQ (reference sequence). The CDR3: CASSLAFQDRKIEAFF. The CDR3 DNA follows: TGTGCCAGCAGCTTAGCTTTCCAGGACAGGAAAATTGAAGCTTTCTTT.

The chain joins TRBV5-1 to TRBJ1-5; 7 bases align to TRBD1. From germline, CDR1 is SGHRS and CDR2 YFSETQ. The V gene end was trimmed by 0 bases and the J gene end by 4 bases; junction bases not matched to a gene: 4. The CDR3 is 15 residues long. The CDR3 DNA sequence: TGCGCCAGCAGCTTGGGGACAGGAGTGAATCAGCCCCAGCATTTT. Its translation: CASSLGTGVNQPQHF. Full variable domain (rest looked up from reference TRBV5-1 and TRBJ1-5): KAGVTQTPRYLIKTRGQQVTLSCSPISGHRSVSWYQQTPGQGLQFLFEYFSETQRNKGNFPGRFSGRQFSNSRSEMNVSTLELGDSALYLCASSLGTGVNQPQHFGDGTRLSIL.

This clone was seen a single time. The chain combines TRBV21-1 with TRBJ2-2; TRBD1 reflects the table's D call only, with no check against the DNA. TRBV21-1 is assigned pseudogene status. This CDR3 is 19 amino acids long. The CDR3 nucleotides are TGTGCCAGCAGCAAAGGTAGCCTTGTGGGGACAGCGAACACCGGGGAGCTGTTTTTT. It specifies CASSKGSLVGTANTGELFF.

The chain employs TRBV7-9 and TRBJ2-7; 11 bases fit TRBD2. The CDR3 covers 14 residues. Germline loops: CDR1 SEHNR, CDR2 FQNEAQ (reference sequence). Trimming removed 5 bases from V and 7 bases from J; junction bases left unmatched: 7. CDR3 bases: TGTGCCAGCAGCATACTAGCGGGGGATCGAGAGCAGTACTTC. It specifies CASSILAGDREQYF.

CDR3 in amino acids: CASSRGQGGSYTF. Written as DNA, the CDR3 is TGTGCCAGCAGCAGGGGACAGGGTGGGAGCTACACCTTC. The chain is built from TRBV9 and TRBJ1-2; 9 positions agree with TRBD1. Trimming at V came to 4 bases and at J to 9 bases, leaving 7 bases not matched to a gene. This CDR3 is 13 amino acids long. From germline, CDR1 is SGDLS and CDR2 YYNGEE. The whole variable domain, filled in from reference TRBV9 and TRBJ1-2, reads DSGVTQTPKHLITATGQRVTLRCSPRSGDLSVYWYQQSLDQGLQFLIQYYNGEERAKGNILERFSAQQFPDLHSELNLSSLELGDSALYFCASSRGQGGSYTFGSGTRLTVV.

The chain joins TRBV4-2 to TRBJ2-7; 13 nucleotides line up with TRBD2. The junction had 9 bases not matched to a gene; V was cut back by 1 base and J by 6 bases. The CDR3 covers 17 residues. Germline assignment: CDR1 LGHNA and CDR2 YNFKEQ. CDR3 DNA sequence: TGTGCCAGCAGCCAAGGGACTAGCGGGAGTTTAATCGTCGAGCAGTACTTC. This gives the protein CASSQGTSGSLIVEQYF.

The V call is TRBV6-5, the J call TRBJ2-7, with no clear D. Germline V lookup: CDR1 MNHEY, CDR2 SVGAGI. Trimming shortened V by 2 bases and J by 0 bases, and 8 bases separated the two germline ends. CDR3 size: 14 residues. CDR3 sequence (DNA): TGTGCCAGCAGTTACGCAGATGGCTCCTACGAGCAGTACTTC. Translation: CASSYADGSYEQYF.

The chain recombines TRBV4-2 with TRBJ2-7; 10 nucleotides align to TRBD2. The V gene's germline CDR1 is LGHNA and CDR2 YNFKEQ. The CDR3 runs 17 residues. V lost 3 bases, J lost 2 bases, and 10 bases stayed unmatched. The DNA for the CDR3 is TGTGCCAGCAGCCATACCCCGGGGACTAGCGATGCCTACGAGCAGTACTTC. It translates to CASSHTPGTSDAYEQYF.

V usage is TRBV30 and J usage is TRBJ2-3; unclear D gene. Trimming took 0 bases from V and 1 from J, leaving 11 bases between them. The CDR3 sequence is 15 residues long. CDR1 and CDR2 from the germline V gene are GTSNPN and SVGIG (reference sequence). The CDR3 sequence: CAWSVPITGTDTQYF. CDR3 nucleotide sequence: TGTGCCTGGAGTGTACCCATAACTGGCACAGATACGCAGTATTTT.

This clone was counted a few times. The chain links TRBV4-3 to TRBJ2-2; a weak D match, TRBD1 (7 bases). CDR3 length: 15 amino acids. With 2 bases removed from V and 3 bases from J, the gap between germline ends came to 10 bases. Germline lookup yields CDR1 LGHNA and CDR2 YSLEER. CDR3 DNA sequence: TGCGCCAGCAGCCAAATCAGGGGGGACACCGGGGAGCTGTTTTTT. This codes for CASSQIRGDTGELFF.

The chain combines TRBV15 with TRBJ2-5, with TRBD1 matching 10 bases. Germline assignment: CDR1 LNHNV and CDR2 YYDKDF (reference sequence). The CDR3 is 14 residues long. V lost 5 bases, J lost 5 bases, and 5 bases stayed unmatched. The CDR3 coding sequence is TGTGCCACCAGCGTCGGACAGGGGGTGGAGACCCAGTACTTC. It specifies CATSVGQGVETQYF.